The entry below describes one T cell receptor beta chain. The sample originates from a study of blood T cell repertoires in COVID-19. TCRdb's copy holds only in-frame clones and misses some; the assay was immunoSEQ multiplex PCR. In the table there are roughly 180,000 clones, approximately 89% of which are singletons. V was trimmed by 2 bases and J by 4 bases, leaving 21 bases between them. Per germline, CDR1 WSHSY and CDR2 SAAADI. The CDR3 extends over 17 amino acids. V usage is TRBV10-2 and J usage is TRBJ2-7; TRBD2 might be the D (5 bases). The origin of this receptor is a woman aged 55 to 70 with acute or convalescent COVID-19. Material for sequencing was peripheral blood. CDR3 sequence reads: CASSESFGGPVIYEQYF. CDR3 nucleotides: TGCGCCAGCAGTGAGAGTTTCGGCGGGCCGGTTATTTACGAGCAGTACTTC.